A selection of T cell receptor beta chains follows, all from one sample in a study of T cell responses to AZD1222 COVID-19 vaccine. Some clones are missing from TCRdb's copy, which holds only in-frame ones; the method was immunoSEQ multiplex PCR. This sample has roughly 120,000 clones; 88% occur once, and the top ten carry around 19%. This specimen was peripheral blood, taken on day 0 of MenACWY control vaccination. Receptors originate from an adult in good health. The CDR3 runs from the conserved cysteine through the conserved F or W. The order of the fields is J gene, V gene, clone size, D gene, CDR3 DNA, CDR3 protein. D genes are given only for firm matches. Part of the rows lack a size; the others show once, few, many or a class for expanded clones.

j_gene: TRBJ1-2; v_gene: TRBV11-2; abundance: -; d_gene: -; CDR3nt: TGTGCCAGCAGCTTAAGGGACGGAGTTACTAACTATGGCTACACCTTC; CDR3aa: CASSLRDGVTNYGYTF
j_gene: TRBJ2-7; v_gene: TRBV5-4; abundance: -; d_gene: TRBD2; CDR3nt: TGTGCCAGCAGCCCGGGGGAAGGACTAGCGGCCTACGAGCAGTACTTC; CDR3aa: CASSPGEGLAAYEQYF
j_gene: TRBJ2-7; v_gene: TRBV6-5; abundance: -; d_gene: TRBD1; CDR3nt: TGTGCCAGCACCAGAACAGGGGTGGCCTACGAGCAGTACTTC; CDR3aa: CASTRTGVAYEQYF
j_gene: TRBJ2-7; v_gene: TRBV7-2; abundance: -; d_gene: -; CDR3nt: TGTGCCAGCAGCTTAATAAACAGGGAAGGCGAGCAGTACTTC; CDR3aa: CASSLINREGEQYF
j_gene: TRBJ2-5; v_gene: TRBV28; abundance: -; d_gene: -; CDR3nt: TGTGCCAGCACCGACGCGGGGCTTAACACCCCAGCCCAGTACTTC; CDR3aa: CASTDAGLNTPAQYF
j_gene: TRBJ2-7; v_gene: TRBV11-2; abundance: -; d_gene: -; CDR3nt: TGTGCCAGCAGCTTAGGTCCCAGGAACGAGCAGTACTTC; CDR3aa: CASSLGPRNEQYF
j_gene: TRBJ2-1; v_gene: TRBV9; abundance: -; d_gene: TRBD2; CDR3nt: TGTGCCAGCAGCGTAACCCCAGGGCAGCGGGGATTATACAATGAGCAGTTCTTC; CDR3aa: CASSVTPGQRGLYNEQFF
j_gene: TRBJ2-5; v_gene: TRBV19; abundance: -; d_gene: TRBD2; CDR3nt: TGTGCCAGTAGTATTCTAGCGGGAATGCCCCCAGAGACCCAGTACTTC; CDR3aa: CASSILAGMPPETQYF
j_gene: TRBJ2-6; v_gene: TRBV3-1/TRBV3-2; abundance: -; d_gene: TRBD2; CDR3nt: TGTGCCAGCAGCCAACTAGGGAGGGTGATGGCTGGGGCCAACGTCCTGACTTTC; CDR3aa: CASSQLGRVMAGANVLTF
j_gene: TRBJ1-1; v_gene: TRBV2; abundance: -; d_gene: -; CDR3nt: TGTGCCAGTAAATGGAATTCGAACACTGAAGCTTTCTTT; CDR3aa: CASKWNSNTEAFF
j_gene: TRBJ2-5; v_gene: TRBV11-2; abundance: -; d_gene: -; CDR3nt: TGTGCCAGCAGCTTTTTATACCGACCCCAAGAGACCCAGTACTTC; CDR3aa: CASSFLYRPQETQYF
j_gene: TRBJ2-7; v_gene: TRBV30; abundance: -; d_gene: TRBD1; CDR3nt: TGTGCCTGCCAAACCGGGACAGGGGGCCGGTACTTC; CDR3aa: CACQTGTGGRYF
j_gene: TRBJ2-7; v_gene: TRBV7-8; abundance: -; d_gene: TRBD1; CDR3nt: TGTGCCAGCAGCTTAGGAGGGGGCGGGTACGAGCAGTACTTC; CDR3aa: CASSLGGGGYEQYF
j_gene: TRBJ2-7; v_gene: TRBV18; abundance: once; d_gene: -; CDR3nt: TGTGCCAGCTCACCACCGCCAGGGACGGGAGAGCAGTACTTC; CDR3aa: CASSPPPGTGEQYF
j_gene: TRBJ1-2; v_gene: TRBV4-1; abundance: -; d_gene: TRBD1; CDR3nt: TGCGCCAGCAGCCACGGACAGGGGCCTAACTATGGCTACACCTTC; CDR3aa: CASSHGQGPNYGYTF
j_gene: TRBJ1-5; v_gene: TRBV20-1; abundance: -; d_gene: TRBD1; CDR3nt: TGCAGTGCTAGTGGGACAGGGAGGAATCAGCCCCAGCATTTT; CDR3aa: CSASGTGRNQPQHF
j_gene: TRBJ2-7; v_gene: TRBV7-9; abundance: -; d_gene: TRBD2; CDR3nt: TGTGCCAGCAGCGTCGGGACTAGCGGCTACGAGCAGTACTTC; CDR3aa: CASSVGTSGYEQYF
j_gene: TRBJ2-7; v_gene: TRBV5-1; abundance: -; d_gene: -; CDR3nt: TGCGCCAGCAGCTTGACTGGCTCAGCCTACGAGCAGTACTTC; CDR3aa: CASSLTGSAYEQYF
j_gene: TRBJ2-3; v_gene: TRBV7-8; abundance: once; d_gene: -; CDR3nt: TGTGCCAGCAGCCTTCCAGCCCAGCGGAACACAGATACGCAGTATTTT; CDR3aa: CASSLPAQRNTDTQYF
j_gene: TRBJ2-7; v_gene: TRBV19; abundance: few; d_gene: TRBD2; CDR3nt: TGTGCCAGTAGTGAGTGGAGCGGGAGCGTTTACGAGCAGTACTTC; CDR3aa: CASSEWSGSVYEQYF
j_gene: TRBJ1-3; v_gene: TRBV6-1; abundance: once; d_gene: -; CDR3nt: TGTGCCAGCAGTGAAGCGCATTCTCTGAGCGAAAACACCATATATTTT; CDR3aa: CASSEAHSLSENTIYF
j_gene: TRBJ1-2; v_gene: TRBV6-2/TRBV6-3; abundance: once; d_gene: -; CDR3nt: TGTGTCAGCAGTTCCAGGAACAACTATGGCTACACCTTC; CDR3aa: CVSSSRNNYGYTF
j_gene: TRBJ2-1; v_gene: TRBV10-3; abundance: -; d_gene: -; CDR3nt: TGTGCCATCAGTGACATGAATGAGCAGTTCTTC; CDR3aa: CAISDMNEQFF
j_gene: TRBJ2-1; v_gene: TRBV28; abundance: -; d_gene: TRBD1; CDR3nt: TGTGCCAGCAAAAGGGGTACAGGGGATGAGCAGTTCTTC; CDR3aa: CASKRGTGDEQFF
j_gene: TRBJ1-2; v_gene: TRBV5-1; abundance: -; d_gene: -; CDR3nt: TGCGCCAGCAGCTCCGGGCAGCCGGAAGGCTACACCTTC; CDR3aa: CASSSGQPEGYTF
j_gene: TRBJ2-3; v_gene: TRBV3-1/TRBV3-2; abundance: once; d_gene: -; CDR3nt: TGTGCCAGCAGCCCAGCCATAGTAGGGGGTTACTCAGCTAGCACAGATACGCAGTATTTT; CDR3aa: CASSPAIVGGYSASTDTQYF
j_gene: TRBJ1-2; v_gene: TRBV27; abundance: -; d_gene: -; CDR3nt: TGTGCCAGCAGTTTAGGCAGGGCGGGCTATGGCTACACCTTC; CDR3aa: CASSLGRAGYGYTF
j_gene: TRBJ2-4; v_gene: TRBV5-4; abundance: -; d_gene: -; CDR3nt: TGTGCCAGCAGCTTGTTCCCCGCACGCGAGGGTTGGGCCAAAAACATTCAGTACTTC; CDR3aa: CASSLFPAREGWAKNIQYF
j_gene: TRBJ2-4; v_gene: TRBV12-2; abundance: -; d_gene: -; CDR3nt: TGTGCAAGTCGCCATAGTGGGGTCAGGTGGGCCAAAAACATTCAGTACTTC; CDR3aa: CASRHSGVRWAKNIQYF
j_gene: TRBJ1-5; v_gene: TRBV9; abundance: -; d_gene: -; CDR3nt: TGTGCCAGCAGCGTAGGAATGGCTCCCAATCAGCCCCAGCATTTT; CDR3aa: CASSVGMAPNQPQHF
j_gene: TRBJ2-3; v_gene: TRBV9; abundance: -; d_gene: TRBD1; CDR3nt: TGTGCCAGCAGCCCTCAGGACAGGGGGAGACGGGATACGCAGTATTTT; CDR3aa: CASSPQDRGRRDTQYF
j_gene: TRBJ1-1; v_gene: TRBV5-4; abundance: -; d_gene: -; CDR3nt: TGTGCCAGCAGCTTGGGGAGGGGGGGCACTGAAGCTTTCTTT; CDR3aa: CASSLGRGGTEAFF
j_gene: TRBJ2-7; v_gene: TRBV27; abundance: -; d_gene: TRBD2; CDR3nt: TGTGCCAGCAGTCCCACCCCGACTAGCGTGCACGAGCAGTACTTC; CDR3aa: CASSPTPTSVHEQYF
j_gene: TRBJ1-1; v_gene: TRBV7-9; abundance: -; d_gene: -; CDR3nt: TGTGCCAGCAGTCGGACAGCCCTCGGGACTGAAGCTTTCTTT; CDR3aa: CASSRTALGTEAFF
j_gene: TRBJ1-5; v_gene: TRBV6-5; abundance: -; d_gene: TRBD1; CDR3nt: TGTGCCAGCAGAAGGGGGCTCTATAGCAATCAGCCCCAGCATTTT; CDR3aa: CASRRGLYSNQPQHF
j_gene: TRBJ2-7; v_gene: TRBV19; abundance: -; d_gene: TRBD2; CDR3nt: TGTGCCAGTAGTCGAGCGGTAGCGGGAGCGAACTCCTACGAGCAGTACTTC; CDR3aa: CASSRAVAGANSYEQYF
j_gene: TRBJ2-7; v_gene: TRBV6-5; abundance: -; d_gene: -; CDR3nt: TGTGCCAGCATCTCTGGGGGTGGGAGGTACGAGCAGTACTTC; CDR3aa: CASISGGGRYEQYF
j_gene: TRBJ2-2; v_gene: TRBV5-1; abundance: -; d_gene: -; CDR3nt: TGCGCCAGCAGCTCTAACGCGGGACGCACCGGGGAGCTGTTTTTT; CDR3aa: CASSSNAGRTGELFF
j_gene: TRBJ2-7; v_gene: TRBV5-1; abundance: -; d_gene: -; CDR3nt: TGCGCCAGCAGCTTGGCCGGCAGGGGAGATCGTAACGAGCAGTACTTC; CDR3aa: CASSLAGRGDRNEQYF
j_gene: TRBJ2-7; v_gene: TRBV4-1; abundance: once; d_gene: -; CDR3nt: TGCGCCAGCAGCCAACTTCCGGGGGGCTTCTCCTACGAGCAGTACTTC; CDR3aa: CASSQLPGGFSYEQYF
j_gene: TRBJ1-2; v_gene: TRBV28; abundance: -; d_gene: -; CDR3nt: TGTGCCAGCAGTTTTGCCTTTGGCTACACCTTC; CDR3aa: CASSFAFGYTF
j_gene: TRBJ1-6; v_gene: TRBV11-2; abundance: -; d_gene: -; CDR3nt: TGTGCCAGCAGGGTTTATAATTCACCCCTCCACTTT; CDR3aa: CASRVYNSPLHF
j_gene: TRBJ1-4; v_gene: TRBV12-3/TRBV12-4; abundance: -; d_gene: -; CDR3nt: TGTGCCAGCAGACGGACGACAGACAAACTGTTTTTT; CDR3aa: CASRRTTDKLFF
j_gene: TRBJ1-2; v_gene: TRBV19; abundance: -; d_gene: -; CDR3nt: TGTGCCACCATGGACGGTTCTAACTATGGCTACACCTTC; CDR3aa: CATMDGSNYGYTF
j_gene: TRBJ2-2; v_gene: TRBV6-4; abundance: -; d_gene: -; CDR3nt: TGTGCCACAAGCGGCGGAAACACCGGGGAGCTGTTTTTT; CDR3aa: CATSGGNTGELFF
j_gene: TRBJ2-1; v_gene: TRBV28; abundance: -; d_gene: -; CDR3nt: TGTGCCAGCAGTAGTTTTGGTGAGCAGTTCTTC; CDR3aa: CASSSFGEQFF
j_gene: TRBJ1-5; v_gene: TRBV5-6; abundance: -; d_gene: -; CDR3nt: TGTGCCAGCAGCTTGGACAGATCTAGCAATCAGCCCCAGCATTTT; CDR3aa: CASSLDRSSNQPQHF
j_gene: TRBJ2-7; v_gene: TRBV2; abundance: -; d_gene: -; CDR3nt: TGTGCCAGCAGTGAAGGCCCAGGCGACTACGAGCAGTACTTC; CDR3aa: CASSEGPGDYEQYF
j_gene: TRBJ2-7; v_gene: TRBV6-4; abundance: once; d_gene: TRBD2; CDR3nt: TGTGCCAGCAGGTTGACAGCGGGGCCATCCTACGAGCAGTACTTC; CDR3aa: CASRLTAGPSYEQYF